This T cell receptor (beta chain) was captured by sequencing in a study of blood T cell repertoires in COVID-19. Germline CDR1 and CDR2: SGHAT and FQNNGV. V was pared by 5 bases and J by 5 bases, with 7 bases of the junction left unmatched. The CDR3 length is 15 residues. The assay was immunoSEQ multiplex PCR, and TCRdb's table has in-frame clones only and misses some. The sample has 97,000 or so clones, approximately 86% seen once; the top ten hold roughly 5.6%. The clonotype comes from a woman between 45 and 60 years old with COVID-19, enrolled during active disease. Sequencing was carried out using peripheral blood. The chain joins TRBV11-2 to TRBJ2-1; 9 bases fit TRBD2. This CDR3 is CASSAQAGGHNEQFF. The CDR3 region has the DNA TGTGCCAGCAGCGCTCAAGCGGGGGGCCACAATGAGCAGTTCTTC.